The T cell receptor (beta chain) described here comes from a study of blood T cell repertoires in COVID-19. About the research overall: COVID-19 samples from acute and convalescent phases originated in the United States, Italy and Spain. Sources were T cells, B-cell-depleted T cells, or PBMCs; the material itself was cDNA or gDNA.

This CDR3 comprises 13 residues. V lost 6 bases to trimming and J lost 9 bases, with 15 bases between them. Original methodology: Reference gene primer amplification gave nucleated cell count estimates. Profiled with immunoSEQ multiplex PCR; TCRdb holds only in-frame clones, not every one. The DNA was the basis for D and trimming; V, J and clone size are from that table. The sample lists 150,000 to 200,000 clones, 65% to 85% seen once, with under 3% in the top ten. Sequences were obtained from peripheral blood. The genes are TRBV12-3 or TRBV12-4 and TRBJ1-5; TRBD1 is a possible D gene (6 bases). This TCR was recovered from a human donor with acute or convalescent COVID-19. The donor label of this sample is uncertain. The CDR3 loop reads CASSRTASMPQHF. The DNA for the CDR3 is TGTGCCAGCAGCCGGACAGCCTCAATGCCCCAGCATTTT.